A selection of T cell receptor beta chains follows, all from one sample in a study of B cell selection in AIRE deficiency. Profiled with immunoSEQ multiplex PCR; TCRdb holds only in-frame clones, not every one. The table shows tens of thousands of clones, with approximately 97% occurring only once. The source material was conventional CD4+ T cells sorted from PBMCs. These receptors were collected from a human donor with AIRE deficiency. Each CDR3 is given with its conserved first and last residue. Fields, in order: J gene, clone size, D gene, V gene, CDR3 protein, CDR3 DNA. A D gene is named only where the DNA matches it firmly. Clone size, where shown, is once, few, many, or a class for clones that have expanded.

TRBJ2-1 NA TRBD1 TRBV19 CASSSARDRPFF TGTGCCAGTAGTTCCGCCCGGGACAGACCCTTCTTC
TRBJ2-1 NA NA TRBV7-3 CASSPQRSSYNEQFF TGTGCCAGCAGCCCACAAAGGAGTTCCTACAATGAGCAGTTCTTC
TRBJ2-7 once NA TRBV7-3 CASSLVAGNEQYF TGTGCCAGCAGCTTAGTGGCCGGGAACGAGCAGTACTTC
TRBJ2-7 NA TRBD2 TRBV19 CASSVPGGSYEQYF TGTGCCAGTAGCGTCCCGGGGGGATCCTACGAGCAGTACTTC
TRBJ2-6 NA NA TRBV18 CASSPRGVGGANVLTF TGTGCCAGCTCACCTCGAGGTGTTGGTGGGGCCAACGTCCTGACTTTC
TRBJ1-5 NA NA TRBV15 CATSRDWQSSNQPQHF TGTGCCACCAGCAGAGATTGGCAGTCTAGCAATCAGCCCCAGCATTTT
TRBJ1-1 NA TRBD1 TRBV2 CASSVGQANEAFF TGTGCCAGCAGTGTAGGACAGGCCAATGAAGCTTTCTTT
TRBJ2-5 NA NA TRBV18 CASSPTGSGETQYF TGTGCCAGCTCACCAACAGGGTCGGGAGAGACCCAGTACTTC
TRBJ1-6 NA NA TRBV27 CASSLSGTANSPLHF TGTGCCAGCAGTTTGTCCGGGACTGCGAATTCACCCCTCCACTTT
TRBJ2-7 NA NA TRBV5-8 CASSLETGAYEQYF TGTGCCAGCAGCTTAGAAACGGGGGCCTACGAGCAGTACTTC
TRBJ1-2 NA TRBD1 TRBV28 CASSFRDRGNYGYTF TGTGCCAGCAGTTTCAGGGACAGGGGAAACTATGGCTACACCTTC
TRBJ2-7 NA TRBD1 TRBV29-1 CSVHRGLSREQYF TGCAGCGTCCACAGGGGGTTGTCCCGCGAGCAGTACTTC
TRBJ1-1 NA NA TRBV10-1 CASSECGALNTEAFF TGCGCCAGCAGTGAGTGTGGGGCATTGAACACTGAAGCTTTCTTT
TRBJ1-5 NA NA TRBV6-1 CASSSGFYQPQHF TGTGCCAGCAGCTCAGGGTTTTATCAGCCCCAGCATTTT
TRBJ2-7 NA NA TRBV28 CASSGTRIYEQYF TGTGCCAGCAGTGGGACGCGGATCTACGAGCAGTACTTC
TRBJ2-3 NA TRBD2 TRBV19 CASSIRQASGDTQYF TGTGCCAGTAGTATCAGGCAGGCTAGCGGAGATACGCAGTATTTT
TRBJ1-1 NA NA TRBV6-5 CASNVGAAMNTEAFF TGTGCCAGCAATGTAGGCGCAGCAATGAACACTGAAGCTTTCTTT
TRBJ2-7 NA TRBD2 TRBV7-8 CASSSHRTSAYEQYF TGTGCCAGCAGCTCCCACCGGACTAGCGCCTACGAGCAGTACTTC